Sequencing of this TCR beta chain was carried out in a study of T cells in Graves' hyperthyroidism and ophthalmopathy. Uncontrolled infection, other autoimmune disease, pregnancy and lactation each barred patients from inclusion. Germline V gives CDR1 LGHDT, CDR2 YNNKEL (reference sequence). The CDR3 covers 15 residues. Germline trimming cut 3 bases from V and 1 base from J; bases unmatched to any gene: 5. RNA transcripts yielded amplified TCR beta CDR3 regions. HTBI primers were used for first-round RT-PCR of the TCR CDR3. TCRdb independently ran MiXCR on the multiplex PCR reads; one entry per CDR3 protein. The profile shows 250,000 or so distinct CDR3 sequences, about a sixth of them singletons.

The sample was blood. The genes are TRBV3-1 and TRBJ2-5, with 7 positions matching TRBD1. The receptor's source is a woman between 18 and 29 years old with Graves' ophthalmopathy. CDR3 amino acids: CASSQTGTAQETQYF. CDR3 bases: TGTGCCAGCAGCCAGACCGGGACAGCCCAAGAGACCCAGTACTTC.